This T cell receptor (beta chain) stems from a study of blood T cell repertoires in COVID-19. Across the whole study: T cells, B-cell-depleted T cells, or PBMCs supplied cDNA or gDNA.

Clones were sequenced by immunoSEQ multiplex PCR, and TCRdb holds only the in-frame ones, with some missing. The table records over 120,000 clones, roughly 79% of them present only once. Only a few counts were recorded for this clone. This CDR3 spans 16 amino acids. Germline values: CDR1 SGDLS, CDR2 YYNGEE. V shed 0 bases and J 5 bases; nucleotides not matched to a gene: 9. Sequenced input: peripheral blood. The V and J genes are TRBV9 and TRBJ2-7; 9 nucleotides match TRBD1. This TCR was sampled from an older woman with acute or convalescent COVID-19. CDR3 DNA: TGTGCCAGCAGCGTAGAGGGACAGGGCGGGTGGAACGAGCAGTACTTC. Residues: CASSVEGQGGWNEQYF.